The present TCR beta chain was sequenced within a study of cytomegalovirus exposure and HLA in healthy donors. Germline CDR1 reads MNHEY; CDR2 reads SMNVEV (reference sequence). Trimming pared 0 bases from V and 2 bases from J, leaving 15 bases between. The CDR3 is made up of 17 amino acids. The PCR ran on 60 Vbeta and 13 Jbeta primers. TCRdb's table, derived via immunoSEQ multiplex PCR, lists solely in-frame clones and lacks some. This table holds about 210,000 clones, approximately 82% found once. The sequencing sample was made of PBMCs. The rearrangement joins TRBV27 to TRBJ2-3; no firm D call. The receptor was derived from a woman aged 45-65 years in good health and CMV-seropositive. The CDR3 nucleotides are TGTGCCAGCAGTTTATCTCTCATACTGACACCCACAGATACGCAGTATTTT. This translates into CASSLSLILTPTDTQYF.